What follows describes a single T cell receptor beta chain. The data belong to a study of blood T cell repertoires in COVID-19. Study information: T cells, B-cell-depleted T cells, or PBMCs provided the cDNA or gDNA that served as material.

The assay was immunoSEQ multiplex PCR, and TCRdb's table has in-frame clones only and misses some. The repertoire holds around 100,000 clones, with more than 60% as singletons. The source of this sequence is a man aged 65 to 85 with active or convalescent COVID-19. What was sequenced was peripheral blood.

CDR3 in amino acids: CASRTSGSETQYF. The DNA of the CDR3 is TGTGCCAGCAGGACTAGCGGGAGTGAGACCCAGTACTTC. The chain carries TRBV27 and TRBJ2-5; 12 bases agree with TRBD2. V dropped 6 bases and J dropped 5; count of bases not matched to a gene: 1. CDR1 and CDR2 (germline): MNHEY, SMNVEV (reference sequence). The CDR3 sequence is 13 residues long.